The subject of this entry is one T cell receptor beta chain. Trimming at V came to 0 bases and at J to 2 bases, leaving 5 bases not matched to a gene. CDR1 SGHRS and CDR2 YFSETQ come from the germline V gene. The CDR3 covers 17 residues. Under the authors' procedure: Counts of nucleated cells, estimated from reference gene primer amplification, were obtained. TCRdb's table, derived via immunoSEQ multiplex PCR, lists solely in-frame clones and lacks some. V and J calls and clone size are given by that table; D and trimming were obtained from the DNA. The sample shows tens of thousands of clones, more than 70% of them seen only once. The data were obtained in a study of blood T cell repertoires in COVID-19. About the study: Sample material is recorded as cDNA or gDNA derived from T cells, B-cell-depleted T cells, or PBMCs.

The TCR was taken from a human donor in a cohort sampled during active COVID-19. The sample comprised peripheral blood. V usage is TRBV5-1 and J usage is TRBJ2-1, with 10 bases lining up with TRBD1. The CDR3 loop is CASSLGYGTGAYNEQFF. The CDR3 DNA sequence: TGCGCCAGCAGCTTGGGTTATGGGACAGGGGCCTACAATGAGCAGTTCTTC.